This passage covers 13 T cell receptor beta chains from one sample sequenced in a study of identifying expanded T cells in peripheral blood. Assay used: immunoSEQ multiplex PCR; TCRdb lists only in-frame clones, some missing. The sample contains some 120,000 clones, around four fifths of which appear only once. The source material was blood. The receptors were gathered from a person aged 18 to 70 in good health.

The genes are TRBV5-5 and TRBJ1-1; the D is unclear. Germline loops: CDR1 SGHKS, CDR2 YYEKEE (reference sequence). The CDR3 covers 12 residues. V shed 4 bases and J shed 7 bases, with 11 bases lying between them. The CDR3 sequence: CASSQRDGEAFF. CDR3 nucleotide sequence: TGTGCCAGCAGCCAGCGAGATGGTGAAGCTTTCTTT.

CDR3 in amino acids: CASRGRLNTEAFF. CDR3 nucleotide sequence: TGTGCCAGCAGGGGTCGGTTGAACACTGAAGCTTTCTTT. V gene TRBV6-5 combines with J gene TRBJ1-1, with D uncertain. With 6 bases removed from V and 0 bases from J, the gap between germline ends came to 8 bases. The CDR3 runs 13 residues. Germline V gene data show CDR1 as MNHEY and CDR2 as SVGAGI.

The V and J genes are TRBV1 and TRBJ2-7; the table's D call TRBD2 went unverified against the DNA. TRBV1 is given as a pseudogene. There are 14 residues in the CDR3. CDR3 region: CTSSQGGESYEQYF. CDR3 sequence (DNA): TGCACCAGCAGCCAAGGGGGGGAATCCTACGAGCAGTACTTC.

This clone was counted only a few times. V usage is TRBV11-2 and J usage is TRBJ1-1; D is unclear. V dropped 7 bases and J dropped 0 bases, with 12 bases sitting between them. Looked up from germline, CDR1 is SGHAT and CDR2 is FQNNGV. This CDR3 contains 14 residues. The CDR3 DNA is TGTGCCAGCACTGAGGGATTCCTGAACACTGAAGCTTTCTTT. This translates into CASTEGFLNTEAFF.

The chain couples TRBV7-2 to TRBJ2-7; 9 bases are a match to TRBD1. Per germline, CDR1 SGHTA and CDR2 FQGNSA. The CDR3 covers 16 residues. With V trimmed by 0 bases and J by 3 bases, 6 bases remained unmatched. The CDR3 reads CASSLAWAGQGYEQYF. The DNA of the CDR3 is TGTGCCAGCAGCTTAGCATGGGCGGGACAGGGCTACGAGCAGTACTTC.

The chain employs TRBV7-9 and TRBJ1-5; TRBD1 matches at 8 bases. Germline V CDR1 and CDR2: SEHNR, FQNEAQ (reference sequence). This CDR3 region has 16 residues. Trimming at V came to 1 base and at J to 4 bases, leaving 6 bases not matched to a gene. CDR3 region: CASSLGGQAVNQPQHF. CDR3 DNA sequence: TGTGCCAGCAGCTTAGGGGGACAGGCGGTAAATCAGCCCCAGCATTTT.

This rearrangement joins TRBV27 to TRBJ2-1, with 13 bases that match TRBD2. In germline, CDR1 is MNHEY, CDR2 SMNVEV (reference sequence). This CDR3 is 16 amino acids long. Trimming at V came to 3 bases and at J to 5 bases, leaving 4 bases not matched to a gene. CDR3 residues: CASSFPTSGGNNEQFF. The CDR3, as DNA: TGTGCCAGCAGTTTTCCGACTAGCGGGGGGAACAATGAGCAGTTCTTC.

This CDR3 is CASSELGVSTGELFF. The CDR3 DNA reads as TGTGCCAGCAGTGAATTGGGCGTATCCACCGGGGAGCTGTTTTTT. The V and J genes are TRBV6-1 and TRBJ2-2; D is ambiguous. The V end lost 2 bases, the J end lost 4 bases, and 11 bases lay between the germline ends. Germline values: CDR1 MNHNS, CDR2 SASEGT. The CDR3 runs 15 residues.

This chain uses TRBV11-2 with TRBJ2-7, with a tentative D call TRBD2 (7 bases). Germline CDR1 is SGHAT and CDR2 is FQNNGV. The CDR3 loop spans 13 amino acids. V shed 0 bases and J shed 6 bases, with 9 bases lying between them. CDR3 residues: CASSLDRGAEQYF. The CDR3, as DNA: TGTGCCAGCAGCTTAGATCGGGGGGCCGAGCAGTACTTC.

This chain links TRBV15 with TRBJ2-7; D not certain. The CDR3 contains 13 residues. Trimming left V 3 bases short and J 3 bases short, with 9 bases between. CDR1 and CDR2 (germline): LNHNV, YYDKDF (reference sequence). CDR3 loop: CATSRGGDYEQYF. CDR3 in DNA: TGTGCCACCAGCAGGGGCGGAGACTACGAGCAGTACTTC.

The chain recombines TRBV6-1 with TRBJ1-4; 8 bases are a match to TRBD1. Germline V gene lookup returns CDR1 MNHNS and CDR2 SASEGT. This CDR3 contains 16 residues. J lost 8 bases, V lost 2 bases, and 10 bases had no gene match. The CDR3 protein is CASSETQTGDGEKLFF. In DNA form, the CDR3 reads TGTGCCAGCAGTGAAACCCAGACAGGGGACGGAGAAAAACTGTTTTTT.

CDR3 DNA: TGTGCCAGCAGCCTTATGGGGCCGGGGACTGAAGCTTTCTTT. Encoded protein: CASSLMGPGTEAFF. The chain links TRBV7-9 to TRBJ1-1; possibly TRBD1 for D (5 bases). V shed 5 bases and J shed 5 bases, with 15 bases lying between them. CDR3 length: 14 residues. Germline V gene sequence: CDR1 SEHNR, CDR2 FQNEAQ (reference sequence). The variable domain in full, completed from reference TRBV7-9 and TRBJ1-1, reads DTGVSQNPRHKITKRGQNVTFRCDPISEHNRLYWYRQTLGQGPEFLTYFQNEAQLEKSRLLSDRFSAERPKGSFSTLEIQRTEQGDSAMYLCASSLMGPGTEAFFGQGTRLTVV.

V usage is TRBV7-8 and J usage is TRBJ1-5; 9 positions match TRBD1. The CDR3 contains 15 residues. In germline, CDR1 is SGHVS, CDR2 FQNEAQ. The V gene end was trimmed by 2 bases and the J gene end by 6 bases; junction bases not matched to a gene: 5. CDR3 region: CASSLSGQGFQPQHF. As DNA, the CDR3 is TGTGCCAGCAGCTTATCGGGACAGGGTTTTCAGCCCCAGCATTTT.